This TCR beta chain was captured in a study of T cell responses to AZD1222 COVID-19 vaccine. Study observations and caveats: Nearly half of spike-specific TCRs reportedly target unmutated variant regions. Baseline seropositives among AZD1222 recipients totaled only five or six.

To note about this clone: The target antigen is unknown.

The method was immunoSEQ multiplex PCR; TCRdb's version includes in-frame clones alone and lacks a portion of them. The sample yields about 200,000 clones, about 93% seen once. The CDR3 consists of 15 residues. Germline V lookup: CDR1 SNHLY, CDR2 FYNNEI. Germline trimming cut 7 bases from V and 0 bases from J; bases unmatched to any gene: 5. The sequence came from an adult in good health. The sample was peripheral blood, taken on day 0 of MenACWY control vaccination. The V call is TRBV2, the J call TRBJ2-1; 8 nucleotides line up with TRBD1. CDR3 region: CASNPTGGSYNEQFF. In DNA form, the CDR3 reads TGTGCCAGCAACCCCACAGGGGGCTCCTACAATGAGCAGTTCTTC. Full variable domain (missing parts from reference TRBV2 and TRBJ2-1): EPEVTQTPSHQVTQMGQEVILRCVPISNHLYFYWYRQILGQKVEFLVSFYNNEISEKSEIFDDQFSVERPDGSNFTLKIRSTKLEDSAMYFCASNPTGGSYNEQFFGPGTRLTVL.